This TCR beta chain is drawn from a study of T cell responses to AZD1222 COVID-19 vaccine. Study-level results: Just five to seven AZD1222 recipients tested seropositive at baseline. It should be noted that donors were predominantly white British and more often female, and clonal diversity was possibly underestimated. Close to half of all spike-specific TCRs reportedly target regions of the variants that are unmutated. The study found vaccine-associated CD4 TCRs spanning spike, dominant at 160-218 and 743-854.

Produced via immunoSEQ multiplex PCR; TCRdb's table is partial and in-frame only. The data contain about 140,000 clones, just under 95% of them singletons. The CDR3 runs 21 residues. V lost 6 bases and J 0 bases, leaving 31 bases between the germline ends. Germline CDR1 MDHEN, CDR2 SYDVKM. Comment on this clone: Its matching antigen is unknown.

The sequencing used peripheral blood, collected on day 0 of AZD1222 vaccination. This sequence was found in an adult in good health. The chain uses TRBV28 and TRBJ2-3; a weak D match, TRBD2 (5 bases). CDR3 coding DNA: TGTGCCAGCAGCCCAAGGGAATTAATCCCCGTTCGGGATTATAGCACAGATACGCAGTATTTT. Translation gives CASSPRELIPVRDYSTDTQYF.